This TCR beta chain was sequenced during a study of CD8+ T cells in alopecia areata. Study context: Each day, treated patients took oral tofacitinib twice, at 5 to 10 mg per dose. Study-wide findings and caveats: Mice showed clearer TCR sharing than patients did, a gap that was possibly HLA-related. Clonality in lesional scalp, especially alopecia totalis/universalis, exceeded that of normal scalp.

Reverse transcribed after extraction, RNA yielded cDNA as the sequencing template. This table comes from immunoSEQ multiplex PCR, and its TCRdb copy is limited to in-frame clones, with some not included. In the table there are approximately 280,000 clones, 58% of which are singletons. Treatment indicated: oral pan-JAK inhibitor, 5-10 mg twice daily. Alopecia areata patients had lesional scalp punch biopsies and peripheral blood taken from them. About this clone: No antigen is known for it.

The sample was CD4+ T cells sorted from blood, taken at week 24, from a patient treated with tofacitinib. The receptor was isolated from a human donor with alopecia areata.

CDR3 DNA sequence: TGCGCCAGCAGCCTGACAGGGGCCGCTAGCAATCAGCCCCAGCATTTT. Its translation: CASSLTGAASNQPQHF. This rearrangement joins TRBV5-1 to TRBJ1-5; 8 positions match TRBD1. The CDR3 runs 16 residues. After removal of 4 bases from V and 0 bases from J, the junction contained 6 bases not matched to a gene. Looked up from germline, CDR1 is SGHRS and CDR2 is YFSETQ.